Below are 2 T cell receptor beta chains sequenced from a single sample in a study of T cells in Graves' hyperthyroidism and ophthalmopathy. RNA transcripts gave rise to amplified TCR beta CDR3 regions. First-round RT-PCR targeting the TCR CDR3 was performed with the HTBI primer set. TCRdb called the multiplex PCR reads again in MiXCR, with one record for every CDR3 protein. The sample lists 300,000 to 500,000 distinct CDR3 sequences; more than 13% were seen once. Sequencing was performed on blood. These receptors all come from a man in his fifties or sixties with Graves' ophthalmopathy.

This clonotype came up many times. The chain has TRBV6-1 and TRBJ1-3; TRBD1 is a possible D gene (6 bases). V gave up 10 bases and J gave up 4 bases, with 20 bases separating them. The CDR3 runs to 15 residues. Germline V gene lookup returns CDR1 MNHNS and CDR2 SASEGT. This CDR3 reads CAMGRGRNRGNTIYF. In DNA, the CDR3 is TGTGCCATGGGGAGGGGGAGGAACCGAGGAAACACCATATATTTT.

The table lists this clonotype with many counts. The rearrangement links TRBV3-1 to TRBJ1-6; D is undetermined. The CDR3 runs to 14 residues. The germline gives CDR1 LGHDT, CDR2 YNNKEL (reference sequence). V lost 3 bases, J lost 8 bases, and 11 bases lay in between. DNA for the CDR3: TGTGCCAGCAGCCAGGAGGGCCTAGATTCACCCCTCCACTTT. Translated, it gives CASSQEGLDSPLHF.